This record covers a single T cell receptor (beta chain). Study processing details: Amplification of reference gene primers provided the estimated nucleated cell counts. Data came from immunoSEQ multiplex PCR; TCRdb stores just in-frame clones and leaves some out. V, J and clone size reflect that table, while D and trimming were determined from the DNA. There are 250,000 to 400,000 clones in the sample; roughly nine tenths occur only once, and roughly 2.9% lies in the top ten. This record comes from a study of blood T cell repertoires in COVID-19. Germline lookup yields CDR1 SGHAT and CDR2 FQNNGV. Losses at the gene ends were 6 bases for V and 2 bases for J; bases not matched to a gene: 12. This CDR3 has 16 residues.

The receptor's source is a woman aged 25 to 39 with COVID-19, enrolled during active disease. The chain has TRBV11-2 and TRBJ1-2; 7 bases agree with TRBD1. The sample taken for sequencing was peripheral blood. In DNA form, the CDR3 reads TGTGCCAGCAGGGCGCTCAGAGGCAGGGGGAACTATGGCTACACCTTC. Its translation: CASRALRGRGNYGYTF.